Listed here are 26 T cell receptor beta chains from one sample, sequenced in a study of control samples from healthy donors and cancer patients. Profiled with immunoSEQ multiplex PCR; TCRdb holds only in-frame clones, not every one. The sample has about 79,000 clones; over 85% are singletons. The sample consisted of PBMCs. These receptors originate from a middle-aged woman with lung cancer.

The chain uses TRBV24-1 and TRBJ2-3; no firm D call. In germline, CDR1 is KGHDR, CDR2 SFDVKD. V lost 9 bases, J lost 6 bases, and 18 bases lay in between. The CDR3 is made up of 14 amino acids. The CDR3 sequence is CATSGGLTADTQYF. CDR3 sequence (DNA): TGTGCCACCTCCGGTGGCCTGACTGCTGATACGCAGTATTTT.

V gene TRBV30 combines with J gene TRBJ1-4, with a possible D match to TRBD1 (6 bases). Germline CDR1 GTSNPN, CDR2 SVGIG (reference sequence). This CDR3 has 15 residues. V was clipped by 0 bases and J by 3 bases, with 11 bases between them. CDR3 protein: CAWSVGGLANEKLFF. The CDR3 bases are TGTGCCTGGAGTGTAGGGGGACTAGCTAATGAAAAACTGTTTTTT.

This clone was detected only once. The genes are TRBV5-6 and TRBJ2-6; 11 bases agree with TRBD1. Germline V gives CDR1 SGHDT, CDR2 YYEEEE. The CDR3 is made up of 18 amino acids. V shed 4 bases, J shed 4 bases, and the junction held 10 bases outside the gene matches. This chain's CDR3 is CASSPNRDRGSGANVLTF. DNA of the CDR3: TGTGCCAGCAGCCCCAACCGGGACAGGGGGTCAGGGGCCAACGTCCTGACTTTC.

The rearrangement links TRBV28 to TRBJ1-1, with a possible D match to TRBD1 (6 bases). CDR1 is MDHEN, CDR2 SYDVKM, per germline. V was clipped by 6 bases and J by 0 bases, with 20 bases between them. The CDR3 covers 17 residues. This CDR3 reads CASSPLRGGNMNTEAFF. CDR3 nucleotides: TGTGCCAGCAGCCCCCTACGGGGGGGCAACATGAACACTGAAGCTTTCTTT.

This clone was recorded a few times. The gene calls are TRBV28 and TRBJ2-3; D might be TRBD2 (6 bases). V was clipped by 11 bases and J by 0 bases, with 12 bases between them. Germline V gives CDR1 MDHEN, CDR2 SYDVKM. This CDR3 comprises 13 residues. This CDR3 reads CACGTESTDTQYF. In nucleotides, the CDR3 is TGTGCCTGCGGGACGGAGAGCACAGATACGCAGTATTTT.

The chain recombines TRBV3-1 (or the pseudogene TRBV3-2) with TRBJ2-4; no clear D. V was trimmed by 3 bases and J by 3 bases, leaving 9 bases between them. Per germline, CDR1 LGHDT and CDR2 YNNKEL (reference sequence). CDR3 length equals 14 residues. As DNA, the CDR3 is TGTGCCAGCAGCCATTGGACCATCAAAAACATTCAGTACTTC. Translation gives CASSHWTIKNIQYF.

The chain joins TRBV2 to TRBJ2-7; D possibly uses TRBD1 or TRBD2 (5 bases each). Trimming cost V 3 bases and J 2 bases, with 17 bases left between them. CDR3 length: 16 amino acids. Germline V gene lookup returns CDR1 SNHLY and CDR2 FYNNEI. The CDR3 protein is CASSDHGTLGTYEQYF. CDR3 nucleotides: TGTGCCAGCAGTGACCACGGGACCTTGGGGACCTACGAGCAGTACTTC.

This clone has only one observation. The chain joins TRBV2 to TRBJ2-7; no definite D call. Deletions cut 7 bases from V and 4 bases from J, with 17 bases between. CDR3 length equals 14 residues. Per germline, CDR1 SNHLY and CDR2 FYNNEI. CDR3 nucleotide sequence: TGTGCCAGCAAGGGATCAACAACCAATTACGAGCAGTACTTC. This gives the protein CASKGSTTNYEQYF.

This CDR3 reads CATSDSRAQYF. In DNA form, the CDR3 reads TGTGCCACCAGTGACTCTCGGGCCCAGTACTTC. The chain recombines TRBV24-1 with TRBJ2-5; D is unresolved. Trimming removed 4 bases at V and 9 bases at J, with 8 bases between. The CDR3 extends over 11 amino acids. Germline CDR1 reads KGHDR; CDR2 reads SFDVKD.

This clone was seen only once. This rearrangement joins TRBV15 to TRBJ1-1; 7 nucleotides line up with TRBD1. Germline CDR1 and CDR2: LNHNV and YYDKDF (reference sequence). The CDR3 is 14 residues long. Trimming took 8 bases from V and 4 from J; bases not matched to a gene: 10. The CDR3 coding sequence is TGTGCCACCCCAGGGGGGCCTTGGCGCACTGAAGCTTTCTTT. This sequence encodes CATPGGPWRTEAFF.

The CDR3 protein is CASTDTMYTEAFF. In DNA, the CDR3 is TGTGCCAGCACCGATACTATGTACACTGAAGCTTTCTTT. The chain has TRBV12-3 or TRBV12-4 and TRBJ1-1; D call uncertain. Trimming took 7 bases from V and 3 from J, leaving 12 bases between them. The CDR3 spans 13 residues.

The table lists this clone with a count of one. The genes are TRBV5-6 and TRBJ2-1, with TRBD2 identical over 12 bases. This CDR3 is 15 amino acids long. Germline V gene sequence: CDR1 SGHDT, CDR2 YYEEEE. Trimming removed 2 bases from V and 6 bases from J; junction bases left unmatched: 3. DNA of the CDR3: TGTGCCAGCAGCTTCGGACTAGCGGGGTCCAATGAGCAGTTCTTC. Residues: CASSFGLAGSNEQFF.

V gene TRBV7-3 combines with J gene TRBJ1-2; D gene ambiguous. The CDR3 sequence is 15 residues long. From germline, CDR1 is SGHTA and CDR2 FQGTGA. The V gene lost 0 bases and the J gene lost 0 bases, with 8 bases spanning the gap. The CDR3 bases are TGTGCCAGCAGCTTAACAGGACCCACTAACTATGGCTACACCTTC. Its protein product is CASSLTGPTNYGYTF.

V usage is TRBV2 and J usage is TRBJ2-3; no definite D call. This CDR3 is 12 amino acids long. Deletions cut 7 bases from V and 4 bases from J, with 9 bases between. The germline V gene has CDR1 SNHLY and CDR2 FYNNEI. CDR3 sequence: CASILFADTQYF. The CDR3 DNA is TGTGCCAGCATCTTGTTCGCAGATACGCAGTATTTT. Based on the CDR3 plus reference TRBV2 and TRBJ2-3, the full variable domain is EPEVTQTPSHQVTQMGQEVILRCVPISNHLYFYWYRQILGQKVEFLVSFYNNEISEKSEIFDDQFSVERPDGSNFTLKIRSTKLEDSAMYFCASILFADTQYFGPGTRLTVL.

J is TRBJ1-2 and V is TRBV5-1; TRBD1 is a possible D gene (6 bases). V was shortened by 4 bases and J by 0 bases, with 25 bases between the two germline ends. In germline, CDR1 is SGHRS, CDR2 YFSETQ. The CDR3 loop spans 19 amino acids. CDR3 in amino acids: CASSPGGQGLVLTNYGYTF. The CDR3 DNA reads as TGCGCCAGCAGCCCCGGAGGCCAGGGGTTGGTCCTAACTAACTATGGCTACACCTTC.

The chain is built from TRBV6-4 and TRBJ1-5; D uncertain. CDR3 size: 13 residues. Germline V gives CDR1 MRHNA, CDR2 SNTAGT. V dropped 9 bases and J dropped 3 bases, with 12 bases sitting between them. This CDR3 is CARKVAVNQPQHF. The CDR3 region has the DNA TGTGCCAGGAAAGTGGCGGTCAATCAGCCCCAGCATTTT.

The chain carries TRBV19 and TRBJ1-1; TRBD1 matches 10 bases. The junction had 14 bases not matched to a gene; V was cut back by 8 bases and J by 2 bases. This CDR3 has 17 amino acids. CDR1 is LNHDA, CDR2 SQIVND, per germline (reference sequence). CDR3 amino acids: CASVDRGTGANNTEAFF. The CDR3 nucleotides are TGTGCCAGTGTTGACCGGGGGACAGGGGCCAATAACACTGAAGCTTTCTTT.

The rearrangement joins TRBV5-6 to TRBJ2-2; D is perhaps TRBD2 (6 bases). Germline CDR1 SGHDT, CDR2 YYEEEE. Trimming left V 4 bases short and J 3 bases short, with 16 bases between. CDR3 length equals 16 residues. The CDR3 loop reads CASSLGDLLHTGELFF. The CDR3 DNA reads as TGTGCCAGCAGCCTGGGGGACTTACTTCACACCGGGGAGCTGTTTTTT.

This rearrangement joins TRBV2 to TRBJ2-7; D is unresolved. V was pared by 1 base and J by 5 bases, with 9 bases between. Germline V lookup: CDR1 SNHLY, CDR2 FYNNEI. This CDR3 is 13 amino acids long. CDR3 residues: CASSEGLWNEQYF. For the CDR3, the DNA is TGTGCCAGCAGTGAAGGCCTTTGGAACGAGCAGTACTTC.

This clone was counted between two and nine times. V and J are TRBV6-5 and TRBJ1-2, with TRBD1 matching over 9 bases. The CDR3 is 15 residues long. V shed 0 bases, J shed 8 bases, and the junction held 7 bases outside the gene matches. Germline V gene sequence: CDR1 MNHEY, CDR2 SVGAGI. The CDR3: CASSYSERTGAGYTF. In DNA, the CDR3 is TGTGCCAGCAGTTACTCTGAGAGGACAGGGGCCGGCTACACCTTC.

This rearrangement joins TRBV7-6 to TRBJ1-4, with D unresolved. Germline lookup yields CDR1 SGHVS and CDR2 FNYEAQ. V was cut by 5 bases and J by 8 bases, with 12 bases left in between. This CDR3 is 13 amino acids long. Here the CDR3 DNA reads TGTGCCAGCAGCCCCGGACTGTTGGAAAAACTGTTTTTT. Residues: CASSPGLLEKLFF.

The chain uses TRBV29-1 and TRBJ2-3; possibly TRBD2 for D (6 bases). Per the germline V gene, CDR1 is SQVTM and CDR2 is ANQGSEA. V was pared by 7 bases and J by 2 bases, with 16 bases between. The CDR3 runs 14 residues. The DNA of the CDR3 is TGCAGCGCCCAGGCTCGGGGGACCACAGATACGCAGTATTTT. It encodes CSAQARGTTDTQYF.

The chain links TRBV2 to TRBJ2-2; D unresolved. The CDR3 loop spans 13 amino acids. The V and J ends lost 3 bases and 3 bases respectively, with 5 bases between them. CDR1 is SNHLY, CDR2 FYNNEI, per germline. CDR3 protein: CASSDGYTGELFF. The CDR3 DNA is TGTGCCAGCAGTGACGGCTACACCGGGGAGCTGTTTTTT.

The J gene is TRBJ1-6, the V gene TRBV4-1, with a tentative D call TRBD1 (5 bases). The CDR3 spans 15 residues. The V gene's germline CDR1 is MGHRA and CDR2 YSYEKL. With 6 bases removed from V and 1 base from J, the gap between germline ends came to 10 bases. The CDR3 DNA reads TGCGCCAGCAGAGTTGACAGTTCCTATAATTCACCCCTCCACTTT. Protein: CASRVDSSYNSPLHF.

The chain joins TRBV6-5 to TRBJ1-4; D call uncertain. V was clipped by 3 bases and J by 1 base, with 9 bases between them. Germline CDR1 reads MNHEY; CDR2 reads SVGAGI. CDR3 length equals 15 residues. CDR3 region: CASSYDRKTNEKLFF. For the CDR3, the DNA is TGTGCCAGCAGTTATGACCGCAAAACTAATGAAAAACTGTTTTTT.

CDR3 nucleotide sequence: TGTGCCAGCAGTTACACGAGGACATCGGACGGCTACACCTTC. Translated: CASSYTRTSDGYTF. V is TRBV6-6 and J is TRBJ1-2, with a possible D match to TRBD1 (5 bases). V shed 2 bases and J shed 8 bases, with 15 bases lying between them. The CDR3 contains 14 residues. In germline, CDR1 is MNHNY, CDR2 SVGAGI (reference sequence).